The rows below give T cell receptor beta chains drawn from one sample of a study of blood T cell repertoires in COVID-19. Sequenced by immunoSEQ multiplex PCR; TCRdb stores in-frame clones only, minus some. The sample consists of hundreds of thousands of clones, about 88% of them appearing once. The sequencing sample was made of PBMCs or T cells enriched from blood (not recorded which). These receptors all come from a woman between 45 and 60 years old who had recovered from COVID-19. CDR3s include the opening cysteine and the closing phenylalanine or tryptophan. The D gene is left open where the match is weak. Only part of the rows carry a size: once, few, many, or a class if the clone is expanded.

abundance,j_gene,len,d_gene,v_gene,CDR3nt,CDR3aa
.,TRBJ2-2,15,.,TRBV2,TGTGCCAGTATAAACCGGGACTCCAACACCGGGGAGCTGTTTTTT,CASINRDSNTGELFF
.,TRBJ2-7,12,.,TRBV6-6,TGTGCCAGCAGCCTCCGGGTGTGGGAGCAGTACTTC,CASSLRVWEQYF
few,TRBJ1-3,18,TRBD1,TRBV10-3,TGTGCCATCAGTGCCTACCCGGGACAGGGAGTGTGGGGAAACACCATATATTTT,CAISAYPGQGVWGNTIYF
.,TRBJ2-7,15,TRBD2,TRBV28,TGTGCCAGCAGTTGGACTAGCGGACATCGGGAGGAGCAGTACTTC,CASSWTSGHREEQYF
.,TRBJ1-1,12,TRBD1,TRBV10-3,TGTGCCATCAGACCAGGGGGCACTGAAGCTTTCTTT,CAIRPGGTEAFF
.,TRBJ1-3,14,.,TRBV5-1,TGCGCCAGCAGCCCCGACACCACTGGAAACACCATATATTTT,CASSPDTTGNTIYF
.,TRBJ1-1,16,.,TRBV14,TGTGCCAGCAGCCAAGCCTCCAGGGCTAGGGGCACTGAAGCTTTCTTT,CASSQASRARGTEAFF
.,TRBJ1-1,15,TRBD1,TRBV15,TGTGCCACCAGCAGCATTAACAGGGGGAACACTGAAGCTTTCTTT,CATSSINRGNTEAFF
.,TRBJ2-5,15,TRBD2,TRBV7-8,TGTGCCAGCAGCTTGGGACTAGCGGGAGCTGAGACCCAGTACTTC,CASSLGLAGAETQYF
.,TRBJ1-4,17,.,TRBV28,TGTGCCAGCAGTCCCATCACCTACAGCTTGTCTACTGAAAAACTGTTTTTT,CASSPITYSLSTEKLFF
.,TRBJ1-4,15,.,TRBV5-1,TGCGCCAGCAGCTCCCAAGGGGTAACTAATGAAAAACTGTTTTTT,CASSSQGVTNEKLFF
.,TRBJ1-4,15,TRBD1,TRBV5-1,TGCGCCAGCACCGGACAGGGGGCAACTAATGAAAAACTGTTTTTT,CASTGQGATNEKLFF
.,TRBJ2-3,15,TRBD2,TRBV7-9,TGTGCCAGCAGCTTAGCGGGAGGGCCCACAGATACGCAGTATTTT,CASSLAGGPTDTQYF
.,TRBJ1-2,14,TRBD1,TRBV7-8,TGTGCCAGCAGCCCACGGACAGGGTACTATGGCTACACCTTC,CASSPRTGYYGYTF
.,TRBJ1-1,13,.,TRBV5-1,TGCGCCAGCAGCTTGGTTGGGAGCTCTGAAGCTTTCTTT,CASSLVGSSEAFF
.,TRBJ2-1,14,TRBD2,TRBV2,TGTGCCACCACAGCGGGAGTTGCCTACAATGAGCAGTTCTTC,CATTAGVAYNEQFF
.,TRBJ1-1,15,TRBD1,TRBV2,TGTGCCAGCCAGACAGGGGGCTTGGAGAACACTGAAGCTTTCTTT,CASQTGGLENTEAFF
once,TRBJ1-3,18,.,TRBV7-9,TGTGCCAGCAGCTTAGCGGGGGGGACACCGAGCTCTGGAAACACCATATATTTT,CASSLAGGTPSSGNTIYF
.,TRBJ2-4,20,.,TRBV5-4,TGTGCCAGCAGCTTGGGGTTCAGGCAGGGTGGTCTCTCGGCCAAAAACATTCAGTACTTC,CASSLGFRQGGLSAKNIQYF